Listed here are 10 T cell receptor beta chains from one sample, sequenced in a study of blood T cell repertoires in COVID-19. Profiling relied on immunoSEQ multiplex PCR, and the TCRdb table lists in-frame clones only, not all of them. Seen here are over 25,000 clones, 90% to 95% observed once, and the top ten hold approximately 9.8%. Material for sequencing was peripheral blood. The source is a human donor with active COVID-19. The donor label of this sample is uncertain.

The chain joins TRBV30 to TRBJ2-7, with D maybe TRBD1 (6 bases). The CDR3 runs to 14 residues. V was trimmed by 2 bases and J by 5 bases, leaving 16 bases between them. Germline lookup yields CDR1 GTSNPN and CDR2 SVGIG (reference sequence). CDR3 in DNA: TGTGCCTGGAGTCAGAAACAGGGCTTCCACGAGCAGTACTTC. Its translation is CAWSQKQGFHEQYF.

This chain uses TRBV9 with TRBJ1-2, with 7 bases that match TRBD1. The trim removed 4 bases at V and 4 bases at J, leaving 4 bases unmatched. Germline V gives CDR1 SGDLS, CDR2 YYNGEE. This CDR3 is 13 amino acids long. The CDR3 DNA reads TGTGCCAGCAGCCCTCAGGGGGGCTATGGCTACACCTTC. The encoded protein is CASSPQGGYGYTF.

This rearrangement joins TRBV29-1 to TRBJ1-2, with 7 nucleotides matching TRBD1. Trimming removed 2 bases from V and 2 bases from J; junction bases left unmatched: 8. This CDR3 is 15 amino acids long. CDR1 and CDR2 (germline): SQVTM, ANQGSEA. CDR3 residues: CSVETVQGLNYGYTF. Written as DNA, the CDR3 is TGCAGCGTTGAAACGGTACAGGGGCTGAACTATGGCTACACCTTC.

This chain uses TRBV6-1 with TRBJ2-7; 12 bases fit TRBD2. Looked up from germline, CDR1 is MNHNS and CDR2 is SASEGT. The V segment lost 4 bases and the J segment 2 bases; nucleotides outside the gene matches: 6. There are 16 residues in the CDR3. CDR3 DNA: TGTGCCAGCAGTGGGGGCACTAGCGGGAGGACCTACGAGCAGTACTTC. Translating it yields CASSGGTSGRTYEQYF.

The chain is built from TRBV7-8 and TRBJ2-3, with 9 bases identical to TRBD2. The CDR3 length is 16 residues. Germline CDR1 and CDR2: SGHVS and FQNEAQ. V lost 8 bases and J lost 0; bases outside the gene matches: 9. The CDR3 sequence: CASSISGGPSTDTQYF. CDR3 in DNA: TGTGCCAGCTCAATTAGCGGGGGCCCTAGCACAGATACGCAGTATTTT.

The rearrangement uses TRBV5-1 and TRBJ2-3, with D maybe TRBD2 (5 bases). Trimming removed 0 bases at V and 3 bases at J, with 11 bases between. The CDR3 contains 15 residues. Germline CDR1 reads SGHRS; CDR2 reads YFSETQ. The CDR3 protein is CASSLVARETDTQYF. The CDR3 bases are TGCGCCAGCAGCTTGGTTGCGAGGGAGACAGATACGCAGTATTTT.

The chain is built from TRBV24-1 and TRBJ2-5; TRBD2 is a possible D gene (5 bases). This CDR3 spans 16 amino acids. Trimming cost V 1 base and J 4 bases, with 15 bases left between them. The V gene's germline CDR1 is KGHDR and CDR2 SFDVKD. In nucleotides, the CDR3 is TGTGCCACCAGTGATTTAAAAAGGCGGGTGGCAGAGACCCAGTACTTC. Its protein is CATSDLKRRVAETQYF.

This clone came up once. This chain links TRBV18 with TRBJ2-7; 9 bases fit TRBD2. Germline V gene lookup returns CDR1 KGHSH and CDR2 LQKENI. There are 16 residues in the CDR3. Trimming removed 3 bases from V and 0 bases from J; junction bases left unmatched: 6. CDR3 nucleotide sequence: TGTGCCAGCTCACCGACTAGCGGCGCAAGCTCCTACGAGCAGTACTTC. This encodes CASSPTSGASSYEQYF.

The rearrangement uses TRBV27 and TRBJ2-1; 8 bases map to TRBD2. CDR1 MNHEY and CDR2 SMNVEV come from the germline V gene (reference sequence). This CDR3 contains 14 residues. Unmatched junction bases numbered 4, after V lost 2 bases and J lost 7 bases. Here the CDR3 reads CASSLIGGGNEQFF. The DNA of the CDR3 is TGTGCCAGCAGTTTAATAGGCGGGGGGAATGAGCAGTTCTTC.

CDR3 nucleotide sequence: TGTGCCAGCAGCAAAGGTGGGCTAGCGGGGGGCAGCTCCTACAATGAGCAGTTCTTC. This sequence encodes CASSKGGLAGGSSYNEQFF. The rearrangement joins TRBV21-1 to TRBJ2-1; TRBD2 is taken as the D call from the table, unchecked against the DNA. TRBV21-1 is reported as a pseudogene. The CDR3 has 19 residues.